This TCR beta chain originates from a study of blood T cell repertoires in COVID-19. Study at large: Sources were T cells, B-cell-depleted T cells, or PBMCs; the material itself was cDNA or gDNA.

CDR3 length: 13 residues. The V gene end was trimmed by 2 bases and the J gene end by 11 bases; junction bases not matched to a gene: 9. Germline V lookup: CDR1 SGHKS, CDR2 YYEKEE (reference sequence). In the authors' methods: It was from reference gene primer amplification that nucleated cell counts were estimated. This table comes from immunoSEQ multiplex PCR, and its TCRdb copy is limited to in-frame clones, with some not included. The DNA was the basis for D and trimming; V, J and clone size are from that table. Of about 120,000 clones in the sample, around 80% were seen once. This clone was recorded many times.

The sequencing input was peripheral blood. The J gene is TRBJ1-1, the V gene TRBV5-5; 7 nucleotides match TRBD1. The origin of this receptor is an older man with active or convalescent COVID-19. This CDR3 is CASSFGVGGEAFF. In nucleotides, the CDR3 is TGTGCCAGCAGCTTTGGGGTAGGGGGCGAGGCTTTCTTT.